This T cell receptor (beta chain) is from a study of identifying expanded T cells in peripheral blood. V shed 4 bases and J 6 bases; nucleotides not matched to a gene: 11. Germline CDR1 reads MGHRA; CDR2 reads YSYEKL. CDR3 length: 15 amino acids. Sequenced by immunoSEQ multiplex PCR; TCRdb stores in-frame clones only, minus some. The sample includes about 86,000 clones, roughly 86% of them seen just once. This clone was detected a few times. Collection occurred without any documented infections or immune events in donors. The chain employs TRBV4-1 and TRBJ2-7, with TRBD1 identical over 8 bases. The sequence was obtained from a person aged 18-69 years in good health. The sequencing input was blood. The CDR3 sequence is CASSLRGQGAAEQYF. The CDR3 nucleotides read TGCGCCAGCAGCCTCCGGGGGCAGGGGGCCGCCGAGCAGTACTTC.